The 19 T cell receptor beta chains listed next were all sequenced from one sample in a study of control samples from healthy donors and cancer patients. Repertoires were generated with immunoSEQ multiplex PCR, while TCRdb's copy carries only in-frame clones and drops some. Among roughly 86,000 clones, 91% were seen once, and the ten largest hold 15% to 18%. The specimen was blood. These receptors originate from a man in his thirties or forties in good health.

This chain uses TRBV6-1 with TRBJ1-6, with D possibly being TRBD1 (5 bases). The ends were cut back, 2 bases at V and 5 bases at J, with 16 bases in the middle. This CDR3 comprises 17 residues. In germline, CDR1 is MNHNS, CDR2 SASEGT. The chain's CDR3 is CASSELPPGINNSPLHF. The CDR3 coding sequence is TGTGCCAGCAGTGAACTTCCTCCAGGGATAAATAATTCACCCCTCCACTTT.

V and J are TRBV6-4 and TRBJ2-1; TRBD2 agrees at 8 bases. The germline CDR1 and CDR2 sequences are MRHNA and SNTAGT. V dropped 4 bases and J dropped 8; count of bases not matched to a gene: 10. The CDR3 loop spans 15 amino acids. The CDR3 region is CASSVSGGPQYEQFF. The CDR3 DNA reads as TGTGCCAGCAGTGTCTCGGGGGGGCCCCAGTATGAGCAGTTCTTC.

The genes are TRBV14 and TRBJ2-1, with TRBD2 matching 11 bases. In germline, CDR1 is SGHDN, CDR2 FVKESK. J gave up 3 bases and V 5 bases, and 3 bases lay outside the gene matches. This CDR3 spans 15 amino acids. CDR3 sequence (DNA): TGTGCCAGCAGCTTCCTAGCGGGAGGCTACAATGAGCAGTTCTTC. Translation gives CASSFLAGGYNEQFF.

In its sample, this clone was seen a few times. The CDR3 reads CASSQDGVLSEQYF. The CDR3 region has the DNA TGCGCCAGCAGCCAGGACGGAGTTCTAAGCGAGCAGTACTTC. J is TRBJ2-7 and V is TRBV4-1; D call uncertain. Trimming shortened V by 3 bases and J by 6 bases, and 15 bases separated the two germline ends. From germline, CDR1 is MGHRA and CDR2 YSYEKL. The length of the CDR3 is 14 residues.

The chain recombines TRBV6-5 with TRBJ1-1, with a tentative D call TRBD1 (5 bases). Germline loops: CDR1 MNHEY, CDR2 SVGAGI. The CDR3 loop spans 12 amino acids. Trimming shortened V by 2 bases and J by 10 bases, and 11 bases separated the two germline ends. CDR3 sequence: CASSYPEGLAFF. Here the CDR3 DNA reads TGTGCCAGCAGTTACCCCGAGGGGCTAGCTTTCTTT.

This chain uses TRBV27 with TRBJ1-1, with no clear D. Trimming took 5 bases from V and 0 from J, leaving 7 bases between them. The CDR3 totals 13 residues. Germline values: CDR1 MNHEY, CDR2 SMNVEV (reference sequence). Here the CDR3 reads CASSGSLNTEAFF. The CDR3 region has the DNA TGTGCCAGCAGTGGTTCCCTGAACACTGAAGCTTTCTTT.

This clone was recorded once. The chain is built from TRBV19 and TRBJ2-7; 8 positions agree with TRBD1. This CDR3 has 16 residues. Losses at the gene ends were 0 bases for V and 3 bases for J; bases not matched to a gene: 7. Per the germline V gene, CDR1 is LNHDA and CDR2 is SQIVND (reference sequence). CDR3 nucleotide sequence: TGTGCCAGTAGTATAGATTCGGCGACAGGGGTCTACGAGCAGTACTTC. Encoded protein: CASSIDSATGVYEQYF.

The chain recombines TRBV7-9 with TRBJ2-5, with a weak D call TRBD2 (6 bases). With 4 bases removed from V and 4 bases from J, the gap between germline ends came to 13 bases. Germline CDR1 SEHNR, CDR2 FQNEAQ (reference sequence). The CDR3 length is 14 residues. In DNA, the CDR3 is TGTGCCAGCAGCTCCCCTGTGGGAGGAGAGACCCAGTACTTC. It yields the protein CASSSPVGGETQYF.

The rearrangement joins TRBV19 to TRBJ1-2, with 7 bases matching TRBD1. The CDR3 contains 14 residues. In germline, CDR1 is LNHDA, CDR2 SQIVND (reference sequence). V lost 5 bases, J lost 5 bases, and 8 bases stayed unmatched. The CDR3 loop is CASSFAGGRYGYTF. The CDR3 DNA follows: TGTGCCAGTAGTTTTGCAGGGGGACGGTATGGCTACACCTTC. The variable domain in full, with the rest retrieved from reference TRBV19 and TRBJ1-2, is DGGITQSPKYLFRKEGQNVTLSCEQNLNHDAMYWYRQDPGQGLRLIYYSQIVNDFQKGDIAEGYSVSREKKESFPLTVTSAQKNPTAFYLCASSFAGGRYGYTFGSGTRLTVV.

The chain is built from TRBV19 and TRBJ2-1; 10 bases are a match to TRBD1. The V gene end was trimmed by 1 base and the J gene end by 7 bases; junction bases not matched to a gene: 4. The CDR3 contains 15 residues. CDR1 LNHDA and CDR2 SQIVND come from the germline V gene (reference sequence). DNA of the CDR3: TGTGCCAGTAGTATAGGGGGGACAGGGGCGAATGAGCAGTTCTTC. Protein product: CASSIGGTGANEQFF.

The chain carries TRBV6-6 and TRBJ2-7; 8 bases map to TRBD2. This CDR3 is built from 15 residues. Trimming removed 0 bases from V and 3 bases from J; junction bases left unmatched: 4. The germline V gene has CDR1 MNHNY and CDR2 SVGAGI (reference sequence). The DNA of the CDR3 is TGTGCCAGCAGTTACTCGGGCGGGGGGAACTACGAGCAGTACTTC. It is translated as CASSYSGGGNYEQYF.

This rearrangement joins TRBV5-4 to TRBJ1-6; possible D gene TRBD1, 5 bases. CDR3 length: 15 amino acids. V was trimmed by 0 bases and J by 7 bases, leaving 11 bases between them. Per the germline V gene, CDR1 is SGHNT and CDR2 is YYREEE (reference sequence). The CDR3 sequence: CASSLAGQENSPLHF. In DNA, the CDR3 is TGTGCCAGCAGCTTGGCGGGGCAGGAGAATTCACCCCTCCACTTT.

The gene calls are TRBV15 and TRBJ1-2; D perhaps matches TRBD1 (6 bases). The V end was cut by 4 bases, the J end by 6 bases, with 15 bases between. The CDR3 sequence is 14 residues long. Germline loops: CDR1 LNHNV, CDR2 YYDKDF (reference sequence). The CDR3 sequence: CATSTPGGANGYTF. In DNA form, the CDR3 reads TGTGCCACCAGCACCCCTGGGGGGGCTAATGGCTACACCTTC.

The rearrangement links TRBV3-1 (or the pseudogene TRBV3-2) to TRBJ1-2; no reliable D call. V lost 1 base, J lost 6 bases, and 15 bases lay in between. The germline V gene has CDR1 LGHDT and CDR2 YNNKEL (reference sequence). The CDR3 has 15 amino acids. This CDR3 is CASSQGRLREHGYTF. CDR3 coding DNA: TGTGCCAGCAGCCAAGGTCGTCTCCGAGAGCATGGCTACACCTTC.

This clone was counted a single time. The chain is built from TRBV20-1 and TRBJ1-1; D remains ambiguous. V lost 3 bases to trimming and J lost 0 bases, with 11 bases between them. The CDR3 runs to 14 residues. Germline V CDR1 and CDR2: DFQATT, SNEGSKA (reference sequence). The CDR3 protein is CSASFGVLNTEAFF. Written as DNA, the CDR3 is TGCAGTGCTAGTTTCGGGGTCCTGAACACTGAAGCTTTCTTT.

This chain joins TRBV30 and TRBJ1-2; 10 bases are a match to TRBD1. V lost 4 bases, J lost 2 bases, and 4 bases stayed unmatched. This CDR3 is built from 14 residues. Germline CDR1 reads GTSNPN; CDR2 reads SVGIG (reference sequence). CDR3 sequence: CAWTRTGGNYGYTF. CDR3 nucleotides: TGTGCCTGGACTCGGACAGGGGGGAACTATGGCTACACCTTC.

The CDR3 loop is CASSQDADSSYNSPLHF. Written as DNA, the CDR3 is TGCGCCAGCAGCCAAGATGCAGATAGCTCCTATAATTCACCCCTCCACTTT. The V call is TRBV4-3, the J call TRBJ1-6; the D is unclear. Germline CDR1 reads LGHNA; CDR2 reads YSLEER. The CDR3 covers 17 residues. Between the trimmed V and J ends, which lost 0 bases and 0 bases, there was a span of 9 bases.

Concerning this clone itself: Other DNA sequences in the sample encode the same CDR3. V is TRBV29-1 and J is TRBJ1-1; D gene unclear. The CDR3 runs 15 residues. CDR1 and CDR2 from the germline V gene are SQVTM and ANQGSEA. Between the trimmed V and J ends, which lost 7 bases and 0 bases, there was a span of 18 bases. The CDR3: CSAGRTKGLNTEAFF. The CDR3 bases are TGCAGCGCGGGTAGAACGAAAGGCTTGAACACTGAAGCTTTCTTT.

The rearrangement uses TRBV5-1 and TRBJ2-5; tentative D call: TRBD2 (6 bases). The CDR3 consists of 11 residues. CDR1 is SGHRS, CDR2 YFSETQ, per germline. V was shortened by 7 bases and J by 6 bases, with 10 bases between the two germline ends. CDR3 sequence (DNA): TGCGCCAGCGGGGGAGGAAAGACCCAGTACTTC. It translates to CASGGGKTQYF.